These 14 T cell receptor beta chains were all obtained from the same sample, sequenced in a study of neoadjuvant nivolumab and ipilimumab in lung cancer (dated by TCRdb to the early 2020s). Library prep was done by the immunoSEQ multiplex PCR assay. Drawn from immuneACCESS, this table holds only the in-frame rearrangements with V and J called that TCRdb kept. Clones are partly lost; checked studies trace under half to an unresolved V gene and leave the rest unexplained. The sample profile shows about 9,700 clones; 60% to 80% of them were found once. The ten largest clones take up roughly 8% of the sample. The sample's time point label, in plain terms: at surgical resection after neoadjuvant nivolumab +/- ipilimumab. This material consisted of tumor tissue, taken after neoadjuvant nivolumab, alone or with ipilimumab, at or shortly before surgery. Receptors were obtained from an adult with non-small cell lung cancer. Some clones in this sample may be carry-over from other donors' samples.

This clone was observed a single time. The CDR3, as DNA: TGTGCCAGCTCACCGGCCGGGACACCAAACACTGAAGCTTTCTTT. As protein: CASSPAGTPNTEAFF. The gene calls are TRBV18 and TRBJ1-1, with a tentative D call TRBD1 (6 bases). This CDR3 comprises 15 residues. Germline V gene data show CDR1 as KGHSH and CDR2 as LQKENI. V lost 3 bases to trimming and J lost 2 bases, with 13 bases between them.

This rearrangement joins TRBV29-1 to TRBJ2-1; weak D call: TRBD1 (5 bases). The germline gives CDR1 SQVTM, CDR2 ANQGSEA. CDR3 length equals 14 residues. V dropped 7 bases and J dropped 7 bases, with 20 bases sitting between them. DNA for the CDR3: TGCAGCGCCGTAGAGGCCAAGAGACAGAATGAGCAGTTCTTC. Amino acids: CSAVEAKRQNEQFF.

J is TRBJ1-1 and V is TRBV12-5; 8 bases fit TRBD1. Germline trimming cut 2 bases from V and 1 base from J; bases unmatched to any gene: 15. The CDR3 has 19 amino acids. Germline CDR1 LGHNT, CDR2 FRNRAP. This CDR3 is CASGLNRGRGLHGNTEAFF. In nucleotides, the CDR3 is TGTGCTAGTGGTTTGAACCGGGGCAGGGGGCTCCACGGGAACACTGAAGCTTTCTTT.

The chain links TRBV6-5 to TRBJ1-1; D is ambiguous. V dropped 2 bases and J dropped 1 base, with 5 bases sitting between them. The CDR3 length is 13 residues. Germline loops: CDR1 MNHEY, CDR2 SVGAGI. As DNA, the CDR3 is TGTGCCAGCAGTTACAATCGGAACACTGAAGCTTTCTTT. It translates to CASSYNRNTEAFF.

The chain links TRBV7-9 to TRBJ1-1; 7 bases are shared with TRBD1. The germline CDR1 and CDR2 sequences are SEHNR and FQNEAQ (reference sequence). After removal of 7 bases from V and 0 bases from J, the junction contained 11 bases not matched to a gene. This CDR3 has 16 residues. Here the CDR3 DNA reads TGTGCCAGCACTAACCGGGACAGCCCTATGAACACTGAAGCTTTCTTT. Its translation is CASTNRDSPMNTEAFF.

This chain links TRBV7-2 with TRBJ2-1; D unresolved. Looked up from germline, CDR1 is SGHTA and CDR2 is FQGNSA. The length of the CDR3 is 16 residues. Trimming stripped 2 bases from V and 0 bases from J, with 11 bases between. The CDR3 protein is CASSLLGSTSYNEQFF. CDR3 DNA sequence: TGTGCCAGCAGCTTATTGGGCTCAACCTCCTACAATGAGCAGTTCTTC.

This rearrangement joins TRBV29-1 to TRBJ2-7; TRBD2 aligns across 12 bases. CDR1 is SQVTM and CDR2 is ANQGSEA in the germline V gene. This CDR3 is 15 amino acids long. The J segment lost 7 bases and the V segment lost 1 base, leaving 8 bases of the junction unmatched. In DNA form, the CDR3 reads TGCAGCGTTGAAGGACTAGCGGGAGATTTTGAAGAGCAGTACTTC. This encodes CSVEGLAGDFEEQYF.

In nucleotides, the CDR3 is TGTGCCAGCAGCGGCTTCCTAGACCCAGCGGGGCAGTACTTC. This encodes CASSGFLDPAGQYF. The chain joins TRBV5-6 to TRBJ2-7; TRBD2 is a possible D gene (6 bases). CDR3 length: 14 residues. The V gene lost 4 bases and the J gene lost 9 bases, with 20 bases spanning the gap. Germline CDR1 SGHDT, CDR2 YYEEEE.

V gene TRBV9 combines with J gene TRBJ2-3; no firm D call. The CDR3 runs to 14 residues. Germline lookup yields CDR1 SGDLS and CDR2 YYNGEE. V lost 0 bases and J lost 2, with 7 bases in between. The CDR3 protein is CASSVERYTDTQYF. DNA for the CDR3: TGTGCCAGCAGCGTAGAACGGTACACAGATACGCAGTATTTT.

The genes are TRBV2 and TRBJ1-1; D is undetermined. Germline CDR1 and CDR2: SNHLY and FYNNEI. V gave up 2 bases and J gave up 2 bases, with 9 bases separating them. The CDR3 covers 14 residues. DNA for the CDR3: TGTGCCAGCAGTGAACAACGTGCTAACACTGAAGCTTTCTTT. It is translated as CASSEQRANTEAFF. The full variable domain, rest sourced from reference TRBV2 and TRBJ1-1, is EPEVTQTPSHQVTQMGQEVILRCVPISNHLYFYWYRQILGQKVEFLVSFYNNEISEKSEIFDDQFSVERPDGSNFTLKIRSTKLEDSAMYFCASSEQRANTEAFFGQGTRLTVV.

The chain links TRBV2 to TRBJ1-2; weak D call: TRBD1 (5 bases). V was clipped by 0 bases and J by 8 bases, with 10 bases between them. Germline V gives CDR1 SNHLY, CDR2 FYNNEI. The CDR3 loop spans 13 amino acids. CDR3 nucleotides: TGTGCCAGCAGTGAAGCTCAGGGACCCGGCTACACCTTC. As protein: CASSEAQGPGYTF. Full variable domain (remainder filled in from reference TRBV2 and TRBJ1-2): EPEVTQTPSHQVTQMGQEVILRCVPISNHLYFYWYRQILGQKVEFLVSFYNNEISEKSEIFDDQFSVERPDGSNFTLKIRSTKLEDSAMYFCASSEAQGPGYTFGSGTRLTVV.

The chain recombines TRBV18 with TRBJ2-7; 10 bases agree with TRBD1. The J segment lost 0 bases and the V segment lost 3 bases, leaving 14 bases of the junction unmatched. The germline V gene has CDR1 KGHSH and CDR2 LQKENI. This CDR3 is built from 19 residues. CDR3 in DNA: TGTGCCAGCTCACCGGAGGGACAGGGGCCCTTCTTCCACTCCTACGAGCAGTACTTC. Translating gives CASSPEGQGPFFHSYEQYF.

The CDR3 region has the DNA TGCGCCAGCACTGTACGGACGCAGTATTTT. Encoded protein: CASTVRTQYF. The V gene is TRBV10-1, the J gene TRBJ2-3; D gene unclear. V lost 7 bases, J lost 9 bases, and 8 bases lay in between. CDR3 length equals 10 residues. The germline gives CDR1 WNHNN, CDR2 SYGVQD (reference sequence).

Concerning this clone: The germline gene is not matched at one end of the junction; a read error may be the cause. The chain carries TRBV11-3 and TRBJ1-2; D not resolved. This CDR3 comprises 13 residues. The germline CDR1 and CDR2 sequences are SGHNT and YENEEA. The CDR3 is CAGSPQTNYGYTF. The DNA of the CDR3 is TGTGCCGGCAGCCCACAGACTAACTATGGCTACACCTTC.